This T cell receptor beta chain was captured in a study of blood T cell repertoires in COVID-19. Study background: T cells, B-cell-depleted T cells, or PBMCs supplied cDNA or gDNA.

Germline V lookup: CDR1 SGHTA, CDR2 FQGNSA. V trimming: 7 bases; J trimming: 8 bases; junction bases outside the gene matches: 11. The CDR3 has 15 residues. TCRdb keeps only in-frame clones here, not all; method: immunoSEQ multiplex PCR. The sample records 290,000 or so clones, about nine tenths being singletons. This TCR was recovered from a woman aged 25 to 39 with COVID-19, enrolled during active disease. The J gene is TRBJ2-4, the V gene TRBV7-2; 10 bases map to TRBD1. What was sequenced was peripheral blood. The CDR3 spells CASTETGGGSYIQYF. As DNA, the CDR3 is TGTGCCAGCACCGAGACAGGGGGCGGATCATACATTCAGTACTTC.